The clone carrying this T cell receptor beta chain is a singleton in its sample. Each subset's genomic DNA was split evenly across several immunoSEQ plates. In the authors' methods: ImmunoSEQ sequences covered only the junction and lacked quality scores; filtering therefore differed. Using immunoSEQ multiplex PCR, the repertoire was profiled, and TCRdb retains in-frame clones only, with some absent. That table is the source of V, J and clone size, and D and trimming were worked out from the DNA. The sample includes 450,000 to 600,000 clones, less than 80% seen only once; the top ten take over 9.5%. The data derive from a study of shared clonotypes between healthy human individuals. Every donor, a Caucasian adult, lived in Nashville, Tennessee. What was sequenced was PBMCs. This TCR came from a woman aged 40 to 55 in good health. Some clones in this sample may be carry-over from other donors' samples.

As DNA, the CDR3 is TGCGCCAGCAGCGCCGGGGGGTTTGGGCAGTACTTC. Translating it yields CASSAGGFGQYF. The rearrangement links TRBV5-1 to TRBJ2-7, with 7 bases matching TRBD2. The V segment lost 4 bases and the J segment 9 bases; nucleotides outside the gene matches: 7. Germline V gene sequence: CDR1 SGHRS, CDR2 YFSETQ. The CDR3 spans 12 residues. The whole variable domain, filled in from reference TRBV5-1 and TRBJ2-7, reads KAGVTQTPRYLIKTRGQQVTLSCSPISGHRSVSWYQQTPGQGLQFLFEYFSETQRNKGNFPGRFSGRQFSNSRSEMNVSTLELGDSALYLCASSAGGFGQYFGPGTRLTVT.